One T cell receptor (beta chain) is described in this entry. Original processing methods: From reference gene primer amplification, estimates of nucleated cell counts were derived. The method was immunoSEQ multiplex PCR; TCRdb's version includes in-frame clones alone and lacks a portion of them. V and J calls and clone size come straight from that table; D and trimming were deduced from the DNA. The sample contains 50,000 or so clones, roughly 90% of which appear only once. This entry belongs to a study of blood T cell repertoires in COVID-19. In the study overall: Samples representing acute and convalescent COVID-19 were sourced from the United States, Italy and Spain.

Germline V gene lookup returns CDR1 SGHRS and CDR2 YFSETQ. V trimming: 0 bases; J trimming: 6 bases; junction bases outside the gene matches: 7. The CDR3 sequence is 16 residues long. The clonotype was recovered from a woman over 75 with acute or convalescent COVID-19. Source material: peripheral blood. The V gene is TRBV5-1, the J gene TRBJ2-1, with TRBD1 identical over 9 bases. The CDR3 coding sequence is TGCGCCAGCAGCTTGGTGTGGGACAGGGTAGGCAATGAGCAGTTCTTC. This sequence encodes CASSLVWDRVGNEQFF. The variable domain in full, with the rest retrieved from reference TRBV5-1 and TRBJ2-1, is KAGVTQTPRYLIKTRGQQVTLSCSPISGHRSVSWYQQTPGQGLQFLFEYFSETQRNKGNFPGRFSGRQFSNSRSEMNVSTLELGDSALYLCASSLVWDRVGNEQFFGPGTRLTVL.